This T cell receptor (beta chain) came from a study of cytomegalovirus exposure and HLA in healthy donors. Whole-study findings and limits: Reports showed the classifier diagnosing cytomegalovirus status with high specificity and sensitivity.

Trimming shortened V by 8 bases and J by 6 bases, and 13 bases separated the two germline ends. Per the germline V gene, CDR1 is GTSNPN and CDR2 is SVGIG (reference sequence). The CDR3 contains 12 residues. Comment on this clone: Its antigen remains unknown.

Researchers ran the PCR with 60 Vbeta and 13 Jbeta primers. The repertoire was sequenced with immunoSEQ multiplex PCR; TCRdb's copy has only in-frame clones and lacks some. The data contain about 160,000 clones, roughly four fifths of them singletons. The receptor was derived from a female donor in good health and CMV-seronegative. V usage is TRBV30 and J usage is TRBJ2-2; D gene unclear. Material: PBMCs. The CDR3 loop is CANSNGSGELFF. The DNA of the CDR3 is TGTGCCAACTCGAATGGTTCCGGGGAGCTGTTTTTT.